Presented here are 8 T cell receptor beta chains from one specimen sequenced in a study of shared clonotypes between healthy human individuals. The table came from immunoSEQ multiplex PCR; TCRdb's copy has only in-frame clones and leaves some out. Of 2 million to 2.5 million clones in the sample, 90% to 97% were seen once. The sequencing sample was made of naive CD4+ T cells sorted from blood. This sample's subset: CD45RA+ positively selected. These receptors were taken from a young man in good health.

The V gene is TRBV4-1, the J gene TRBJ1-2; D gene uncertain. This CDR3 spans 19 amino acids. The germline gives CDR1 MGHRA, CDR2 YSYEKL. The germline V and J ends were trimmed by 2 bases and 4 bases, with 26 bases remaining between them. CDR3 in DNA: TGCGCCAGCAGCCAAATAGGACTAGCTCGGGCAGGAGCTCCCTATGGCTACACCTTC. Its translation: CASSQIGLARAGAPYGYTF.

This clone came up once. J is TRBJ2-5 and V is TRBV6-6; TRBD1 matches at 7 bases. Germline CDR1 and CDR2: MNHNY and SVGAGI (reference sequence). V shed 9 bases and J 5 bases; nucleotides not matched to a gene: 9. This CDR3 spans 13 amino acids. This CDR3 reads CASRPTGSETQYF. The DNA for the CDR3 is TGTGCCAGTCGGCCGACAGGGAGCGAGACCCAGTACTTC.

As to this clone: This same CDR3 is encoded by further DNA sequences in the sample. V and J are TRBV5-1 and TRBJ1-3; 7 nucleotides line up with TRBD1. This CDR3 has 15 amino acids. Germline CDR1 and CDR2: SGHRS and YFSETQ. Losses at the gene ends were 4 bases for V and 4 bases for J; bases not matched to a gene: 8. In DNA, the CDR3 is TGCGCCAGCAGCGTTGACAGGGTAGCAGGAAACACCATATATTTT. Amino acids: CASSVDRVAGNTIYF.

This rearrangement joins TRBV6-5 to TRBJ2-5, with D possibly being TRBD2 (6 bases). V was pared by 5 bases and J by 7 bases, with 11 bases between. Germline V gene lookup returns CDR1 MNHEY and CDR2 SVGAGI. CDR3 length: 12 residues. CDR3 region: CASSTGSGTQYF. The CDR3 DNA follows: TGTGCCAGCAGTACCGGGAGTGGGACCCAGTACTTC.

V usage is TRBV19 and J usage is TRBJ2-7; possible D gene TRBD2, 7 bases. CDR1 LNHDA and CDR2 SQIVND come from the germline V gene (reference sequence). CDR3 length: 14 residues. V was trimmed by 6 bases and J by 5 bases, leaving 17 bases between them. CDR3 nucleotide sequence: TGTGCCAGTAGCGATGGAGGGGGGGCTAACGAGCAGTACTTC. As protein: CASSDGGGANEQYF. The full variable domain, completed using reference TRBV19 and TRBJ2-7, is DGGITQSPKYLFRKEGQNVTLSCEQNLNHDAMYWYRQDPGQGLRLIYYSQIVNDFQKGDIAEGYSVSREKKESFPLTVTSAQKNPTAFYLCASSDGGGANEQYFGPGTRLTVT.

The J gene is TRBJ1-2, the V gene TRBV10-3; D is undetermined. The germline V and J ends were trimmed by 0 bases and 4 bases, with 6 bases remaining between them. Per the germline V gene, CDR1 is ENHRY and CDR2 is SYGVKD. CDR3 length equals 13 residues. The CDR3 protein is CAISESKPYGYTF. CDR3 DNA sequence: TGTGCCATCAGTGAGTCGAAACCCTATGGCTACACCTTC.

V is TRBV4-3 and J is TRBJ2-2, with 8 positions matching TRBD2. This CDR3 is 20 amino acids long. Germline values: CDR1 LGHNA, CDR2 YSLEER. V shed 0 bases and J 0 bases; nucleotides not matched to a gene: 12. DNA of the CDR3: TGCGCCAGCAGCCAAGAAGTGGATATAGCGGGGTGGTCGAACACCGGGGAGCTGTTTTTT. Encoded protein: CASSQEVDIAGWSNTGELFF.

This chain uses TRBV4-2 with TRBJ2-7; D is possibly TRBD1 or TRBD2 (5 bases each). Trimming removed 3 bases from V and 5 bases from J, with 20 bases in between. The CDR3 loop spans 16 amino acids. Germline lookup yields CDR1 LGHNA and CDR2 YNFKEQ. The CDR3 region is CASSHPWGTPQDEQYF. CDR3 in DNA: TGTGCCAGCAGCCACCCCTGGGGGACGCCCCAGGACGAGCAGTACTTC.